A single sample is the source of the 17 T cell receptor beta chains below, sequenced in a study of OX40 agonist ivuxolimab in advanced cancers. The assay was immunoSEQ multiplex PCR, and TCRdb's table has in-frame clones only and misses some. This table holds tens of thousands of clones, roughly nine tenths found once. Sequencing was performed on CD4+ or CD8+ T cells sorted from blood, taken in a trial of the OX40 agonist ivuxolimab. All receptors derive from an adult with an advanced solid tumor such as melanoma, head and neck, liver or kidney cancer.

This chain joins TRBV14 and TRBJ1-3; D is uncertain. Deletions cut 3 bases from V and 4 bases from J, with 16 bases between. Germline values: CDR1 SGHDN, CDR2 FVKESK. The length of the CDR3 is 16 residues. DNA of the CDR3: TGTGCCAGCAGCCACGGATTAGGCGAGACAGGAAACACCATATATTTT. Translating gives CASSHGLGETGNTIYF.

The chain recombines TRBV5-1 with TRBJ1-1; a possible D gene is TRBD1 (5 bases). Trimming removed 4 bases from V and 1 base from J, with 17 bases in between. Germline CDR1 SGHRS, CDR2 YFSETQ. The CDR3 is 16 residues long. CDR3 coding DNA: TGCGCCAGCAGCGGCCTTGTGGGGGGATCGAACACTGAAGCTTTCTTT. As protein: CASSGLVGGSNTEAFF. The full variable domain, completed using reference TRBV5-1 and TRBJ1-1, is KAGVTQTPRYLIKTRGQQVTLSCSPISGHRSVSWYQQTPGQGLQFLFEYFSETQRNKGNFPGRFSGRQFSNSRSEMNVSTLELGDSALYLCASSGLVGGSNTEAFFGQGTRLTVV.

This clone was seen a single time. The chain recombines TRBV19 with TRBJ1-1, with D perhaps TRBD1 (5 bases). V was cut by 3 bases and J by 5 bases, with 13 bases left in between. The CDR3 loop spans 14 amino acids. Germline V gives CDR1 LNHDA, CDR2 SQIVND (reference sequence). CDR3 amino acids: CASSMTGGRTEAFF. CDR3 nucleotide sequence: TGTGCCAGTAGTATGACGGGGGGACGGACTGAAGCTTTCTTT.

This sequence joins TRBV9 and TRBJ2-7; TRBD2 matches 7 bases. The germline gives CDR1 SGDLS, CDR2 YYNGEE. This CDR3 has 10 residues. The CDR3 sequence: CGGGRREQYV. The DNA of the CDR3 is TGCGGCGGGGGTCGACGGGAGCAGTACGTC.

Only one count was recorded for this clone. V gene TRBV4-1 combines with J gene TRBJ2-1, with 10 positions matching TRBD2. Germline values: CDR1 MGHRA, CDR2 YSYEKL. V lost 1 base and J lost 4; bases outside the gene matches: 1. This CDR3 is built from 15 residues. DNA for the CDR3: TGCGCCAGCAGCCAAGGGACTAGCGGATACAATGAGCAGTTCTTC. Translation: CASSQGTSGYNEQFF.

DNA of the CDR3: TGTGCCAGCTGGGGGGAGGGCCCCAACGAGCAGTACTTC. Its protein is CASWGEGPNEQYF. The chain recombines TRBV2 with TRBJ2-7, with 7 bases matching TRBD2. The germline V gene has CDR1 SNHLY and CDR2 FYNNEI. This CDR3 is built from 13 residues. Trimming cost V 8 bases and J 5 bases; bases outside gene matches: 9.

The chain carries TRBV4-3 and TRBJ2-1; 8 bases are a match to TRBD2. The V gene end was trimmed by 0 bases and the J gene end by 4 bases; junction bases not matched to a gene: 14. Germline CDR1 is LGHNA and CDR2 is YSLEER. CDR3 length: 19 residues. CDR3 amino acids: CASSQDRIGAGAFYNEQFF. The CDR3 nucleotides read TGCGCCAGCAGCCAAGACCGAATCGGAGCGGGGGCCTTTTACAATGAGCAGTTCTTC.

The CDR3 DNA is TGTGCCAGCAGCTTGCAGGGGTCCTATAATTCACCCCTCCACTTT. Residues: CASSLQGSYNSPLHF. This chain connects TRBV5-4 to TRBJ1-6; the D gene is possibly TRBD1 (6 bases). Germline CDR1 and CDR2: SGHNT and YYREEE (reference sequence). The CDR3 runs 15 residues. Trimming cost V 1 base and J 1 base, with 6 bases left between them. Variable domain in full (rest from reference TRBV5-4 and TRBJ1-6): ETGVTQSPTHLIKTRGQQVTLRCSSQSGHNTVSWYQQALGQGPQFIFQYYREEENGRGNFPPRFSGLQFPNYSSELNVNALELDDSALYLCASSLQGSYNSPLHFGNGTRLTVT.

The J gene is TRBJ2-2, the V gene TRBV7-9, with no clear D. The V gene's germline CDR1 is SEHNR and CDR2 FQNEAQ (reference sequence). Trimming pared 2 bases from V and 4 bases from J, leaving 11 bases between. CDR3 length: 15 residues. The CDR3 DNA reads TGTGCCAGCAGCTTATCCCCCCCCTCCACCGGGGAGCTGTTTTTT. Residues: CASSLSPPSTGELFF.

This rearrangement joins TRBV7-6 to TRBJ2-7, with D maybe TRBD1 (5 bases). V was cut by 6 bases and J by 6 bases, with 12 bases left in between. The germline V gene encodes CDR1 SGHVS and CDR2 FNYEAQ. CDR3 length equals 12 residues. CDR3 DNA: TGTGCCAGCAGTCGTACAGGAATCGAGCAGTACTTC. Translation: CASSRTGIEQYF.

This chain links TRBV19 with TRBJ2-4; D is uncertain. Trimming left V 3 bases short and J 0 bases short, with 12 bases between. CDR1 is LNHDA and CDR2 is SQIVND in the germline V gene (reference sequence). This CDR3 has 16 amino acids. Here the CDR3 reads CASSIGRLLAKNIQYF. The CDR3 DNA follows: TGTGCCAGTAGTATCGGGCGGCTCCTAGCCAAAAACATTCAGTACTTC.

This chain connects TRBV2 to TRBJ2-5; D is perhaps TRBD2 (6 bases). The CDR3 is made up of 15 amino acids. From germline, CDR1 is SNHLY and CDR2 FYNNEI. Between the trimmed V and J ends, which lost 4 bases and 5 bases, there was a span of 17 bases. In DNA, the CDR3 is TGTGCCAGCAGTGTGCGGAGGAGGGGCCGTGAGACCCAGTACTTC. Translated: CASSVRRRGRETQYF.

For the CDR3, the DNA is TGTGCCAGCAGTGTGGCGACTTCCTACAATGAGCAGTTCTTC. It is translated as CASSVATSYNEQFF. The chain carries TRBV25-1 and TRBJ2-1; D is unresolved. Looked up from germline, CDR1 is MGHDK and CDR2 is SYGVNS. The CDR3 runs 14 residues. Between the trimmed V and J ends, which lost 4 bases and 1 base, there was a span of 8 bases.

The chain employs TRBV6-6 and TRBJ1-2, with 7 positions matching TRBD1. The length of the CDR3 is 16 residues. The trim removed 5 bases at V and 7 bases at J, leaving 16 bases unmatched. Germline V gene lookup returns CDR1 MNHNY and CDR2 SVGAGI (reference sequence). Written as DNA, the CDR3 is TGTGCCAGCAGTCTAACCTCCACCGGGACAGAAAGTGGCTACACCTTC. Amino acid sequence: CASSLTSTGTESGYTF.

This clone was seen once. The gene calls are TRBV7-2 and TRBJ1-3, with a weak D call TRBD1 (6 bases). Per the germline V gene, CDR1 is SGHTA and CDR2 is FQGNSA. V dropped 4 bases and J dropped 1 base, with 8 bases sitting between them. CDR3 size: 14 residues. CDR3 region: CASSSGTSGNTIYF. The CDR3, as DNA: TGTGCCAGCAGCTCGGGGACATCTGGAAACACCATATATTTT.

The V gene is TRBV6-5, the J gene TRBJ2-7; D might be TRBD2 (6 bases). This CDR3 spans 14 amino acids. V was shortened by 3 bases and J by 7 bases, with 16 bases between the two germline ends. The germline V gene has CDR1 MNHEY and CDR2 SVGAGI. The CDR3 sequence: CASSYGTSEGEQYF. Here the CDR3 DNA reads TGTGCCAGCAGTTATGGGACTTCAGAGGGGGAGCAGTACTTC.

CDR3 nucleotides: TGTGCCAGCAGTTTCGGGGACAGGGAGGGAGATACGCAGTATTTT. Translation: CASSFGDREGDTQYF. The rearrangement joins TRBV28 to TRBJ2-3; the match to TRBD1 covers 9 bases. J was trimmed by 5 bases and V by 3 bases; bases with no gene match: 6. From germline, CDR1 is MDHEN and CDR2 SYDVKM. CDR3 length equals 15 residues.